The subject of this entry is one TCR beta chain. The record originates from a study of PD-L1 blockade in urothelial cancer. About the study: Once treatment had started, blood was analyzed at 3 weeks (second dose) and again at 6 weeks. Peripheral blood specimens exhibited a median yield of about 140,000 T cells.

Method: immunoSEQ multiplex PCR; TCRdb's copy keeps in-frame clones and lacks some. The table records about 88,000 clones, 85% to 95% of them present only once. The CDR3 totals 16 residues. The V end lost 0 bases, the J end lost 2 bases, and 13 bases lay between the germline ends. In germline, CDR1 is LNHNV, CDR2 YYDKDF (reference sequence). V is TRBV15 and J is TRBJ2-5; no clear D gene. This receptor was identified in a man in his 60s with urothelial cancer. The sample here was PBMCs, taken around atezolizumab (anti-PD-L1) treatment. In DNA, the CDR3 is TGTGCCACCAGCAGAGAATGGTCGAACAGTCAAGAGACCCAGTACTTC. It codes for CATSREWSNSQETQYF.